These T cell receptor beta chains were read from a single sample in a study of blood T cell repertoires in COVID-19. Only in-frame clones appear in the TCRdb table, and some are missing; sequencing was by immunoSEQ multiplex PCR. The sample comprises 90,000 to 120,000 clones, 75% to 95% of which are singletons, and over 1% rests with the top ten. Source material: peripheral blood. These receptors originate from a woman aged 25 to 39 with acute or convalescent COVID-19. CDR3s include the opening cysteine and the closing phenylalanine or tryptophan. A D gene is named only where the DNA matches it firmly.

J	D	V	length	CDR3
TRBJ2-3	TRBD1	TRBV28	14	CASSLGQGANTQYF
TRBJ2-3	-	TRBV4-3	13	CASSQMPRDTQYF
TRBJ1-1	-	TRBV5-4	13	CASSARTGTEAFF
TRBJ1-2	-	TRBV7-9	11	CASSHSRDTNF
TRBJ2-3	-	TRBV7-2	15	CASSLDFRRTDTQYF
TRBJ2-5	TRBD1	TRBV14	17	CASSQDSGTGLQETQYF
TRBJ2-1	TRBD2	TRBV7-2	15	CASSRDYRSYNEQFF
TRBJ1-1	-	TRBV5-4	16	CASSLEQGRGYTEAFF
TRBJ1-6	TRBD1	TRBV4-1	18	CASSQAPPINRGNSPLHF
TRBJ1-1	TRBD1	TRBV6-2/TRBV6-3	17	CASSYQTGQGAVTEAFF
TRBJ1-1	-	TRBV7-8	15	CASSLFLPGNTEAFF
TRBJ2-7	-	TRBV28	14	CASSPRLMSVEQYF
TRBJ1-4	TRBD1	TRBV7-9	14	CASSTGQGPGKLFF
TRBJ2-2	-	TRBV18	15	CASSPRGGDTGELFF
TRBJ1-6	-	TRBV19	16	CASTIFPGQGNSPLHF
TRBJ1-4	TRBD1	TRBV4-1	15	CASSQGRTGAEKLFF
TRBJ2-5	-	TRBV7-9	12	CASSPQQETQYF
TRBJ1-5	TRBD1	TRBV28	17	CASSSGTAFDSNQPQHF
TRBJ1-4	TRBD1	TRBV11-3	15	CASSARTGDYEKLFF
TRBJ1-6	-	TRBV5-1	13	CASSRQEDSPLHF
TRBJ2-3	-	TRBV7-9	15	CASSSTEGHTDTQYF
TRBJ2-2	TRBD1	TRBV3-1/TRBV3-2	18	CASSFLITGTVNTGELFF
TRBJ1-2	-	TRBV6-5	14	CASSYGSLDYGYTF
TRBJ2-1	-	TRBV11-3	14	CASSPGHSYNEQFF
TRBJ2-2	-	TRBV28	15	CASSPVPGGTGELFF
TRBJ2-1	TRBD1	TRBV6-1	17	CASSAATGGKPYNEQFF
TRBJ2-1	TRBD1	TRBV6-5	15	CASRAGQGVYNEQFF
TRBJ1-5	-	TRBV2	14	CASSGRRADQPQHF
TRBJ1-5	TRBD1	TRBV29-1	13	CSASTGVNQPQHF
TRBJ1-3	-	TRBV30	16	CAWTFGLLSSGNTIYF
TRBJ2-5	-	TRBV5-1	14	CASSLGQTQETQYF
TRBJ2-7	TRBD1	TRBV11-3	14	CASRLTGGGYEQYF
TRBJ2-2	TRBD2	TRBV6-5	15	CASSLTSGRAGELFF
TRBJ2-7	-	TRBV28	13	CASSLNRPYEQYF
TRBJ2-1	TRBD2	TRBV30	13	CASVAGGNNEQFF
TRBJ2-3	-	TRBV9	14	CASSVDPITDTQYF
TRBJ1-2	-	TRBV7-2	15	CASSLRRAGIYGYTF
TRBJ2-5	-	TRBV7-2	13	CASSLAGVETQYF
TRBJ1-1	-	TRBV30	12	CAWSVWESRAFF
TRBJ1-1	-	TRBV11-2	12	CASMVGSTEAFF
TRBJ1-2	TRBD1	TRBV27	15	CASSPTPGTAYGYTF
TRBJ2-5	-	TRBV5-5	14	CASSLGTGQETQYF
TRBJ2-7	TRBD1	TRBV2	14	CASSVGQGSNEQYF
TRBJ1-2	-	TRBV23-1	14	CASSRAQVNYGYTF
TRBJ1-5	TRBD1	TRBV27	16	CASSFSSGQGNQPQHF
TRBJ2-7	-	TRBV11-2	17	CASSSGGSQGITYEQYF
TRBJ1-2	-	TRBV7-2	16	CASSLVGGTLSYGYTF
TRBJ2-5	-	TRBV5-1	15	CASSLAQGPQETQYF
TRBJ1-1	-	TRBV10-1	15	CASSESSGLNTEAFF